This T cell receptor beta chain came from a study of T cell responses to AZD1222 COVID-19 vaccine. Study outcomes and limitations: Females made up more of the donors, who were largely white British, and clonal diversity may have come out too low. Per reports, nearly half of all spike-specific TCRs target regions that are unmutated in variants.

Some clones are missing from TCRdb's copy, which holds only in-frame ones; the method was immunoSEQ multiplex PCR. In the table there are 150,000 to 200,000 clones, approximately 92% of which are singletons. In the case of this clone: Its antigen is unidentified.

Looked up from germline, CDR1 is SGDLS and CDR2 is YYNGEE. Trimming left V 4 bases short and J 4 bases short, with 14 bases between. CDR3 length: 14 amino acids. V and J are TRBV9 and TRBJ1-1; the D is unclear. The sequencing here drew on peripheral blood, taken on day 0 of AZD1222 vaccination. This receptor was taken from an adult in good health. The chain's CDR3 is CASSPHKGSTEAFF. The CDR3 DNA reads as TGTGCCAGCAGCCCACACAAAGGTAGCACTGAAGCTTTCTTT.